The clone carrying this T cell receptor (beta chain) was counted a single time. Its antigen is not known. The authors extracted RNA and reverse transcribed it into cDNA as the sequencing template. This table comes from immunoSEQ multiplex PCR, and its TCRdb copy is limited to in-frame clones, with some not included. In the table there are over 150,000 clones, around 50% of which are singletons. These data originate in a study of CD8+ T cells in alopecia areata. Findings of the study overall: The study found higher clonality in lesional than normal scalp, especially in alopecia totalis/universalis. It was less clear whether patients shared TCRs than it was in mice, possibly because of HLA.

Material for sequencing was CD8+ T cells sorted from blood. This receptor was obtained from a human donor in good health.

CDR3 nucleotides: TGCAGCGTCCGAAGTGGGGCAGGGGCCTACGAGCAGTACTTC. As protein: CSVRSGAGAYEQYF. The J gene is TRBJ2-7, the V gene TRBV29-1; possibly TRBD1 for D (6 bases). This CDR3 contains 14 residues. Trimming removed 6 bases at V and 2 bases at J, with 17 bases between. CDR1 is SQVTM and CDR2 is ANQGSEA in the germline V gene.